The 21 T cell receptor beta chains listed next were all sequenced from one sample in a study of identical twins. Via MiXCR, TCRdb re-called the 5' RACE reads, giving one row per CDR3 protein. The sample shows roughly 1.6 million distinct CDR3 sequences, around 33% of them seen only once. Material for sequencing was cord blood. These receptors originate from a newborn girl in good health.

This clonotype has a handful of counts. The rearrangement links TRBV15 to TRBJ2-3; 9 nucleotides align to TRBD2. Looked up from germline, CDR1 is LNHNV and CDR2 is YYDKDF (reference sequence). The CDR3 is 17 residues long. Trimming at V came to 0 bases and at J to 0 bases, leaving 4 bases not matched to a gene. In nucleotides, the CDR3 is TGTGCCACCAGCAGAGATCGGCTAGCGGGAAGCACAGATACGCAGTATTTT. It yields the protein CATSRDRLAGSTDTQYF. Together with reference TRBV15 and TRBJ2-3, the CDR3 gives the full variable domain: DAMVIQNPRYQVTQFGKPVTLSCSQTLNHNVMYWYQQKSSQAPKLLFHYYDKDFNNEADTPDNFQSRRPNTSFCFLDIRSPGLGDTAMYLCATSRDRLAGSTDTQYFGPGTRLTVL.

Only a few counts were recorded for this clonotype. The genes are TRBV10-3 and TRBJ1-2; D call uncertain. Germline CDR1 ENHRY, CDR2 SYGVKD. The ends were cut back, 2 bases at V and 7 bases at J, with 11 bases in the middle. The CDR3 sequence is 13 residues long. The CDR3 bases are TGTGCCATCAGTGAGACAGCGCCGGGTGGCTACACCTTC. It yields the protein CAISETAPGGYTF.

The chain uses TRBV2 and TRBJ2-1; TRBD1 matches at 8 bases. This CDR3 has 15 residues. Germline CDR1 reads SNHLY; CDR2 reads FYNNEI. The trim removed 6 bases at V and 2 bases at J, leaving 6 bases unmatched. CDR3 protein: CASRTGDSAYNEQFF. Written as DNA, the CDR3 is TGTGCCAGCAGGACAGGGGATAGCGCCTACAATGAGCAGTTCTTC.

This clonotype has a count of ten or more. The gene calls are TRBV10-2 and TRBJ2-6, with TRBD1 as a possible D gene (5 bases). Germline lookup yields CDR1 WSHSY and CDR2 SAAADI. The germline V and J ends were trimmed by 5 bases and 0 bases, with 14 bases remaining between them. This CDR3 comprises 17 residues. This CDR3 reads CASSPIQGYSGANVLTF. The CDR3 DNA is TGCGCCAGCAGTCCCATCCAGGGTTACTCTGGGGCCAACGTCCTGACTTTC.

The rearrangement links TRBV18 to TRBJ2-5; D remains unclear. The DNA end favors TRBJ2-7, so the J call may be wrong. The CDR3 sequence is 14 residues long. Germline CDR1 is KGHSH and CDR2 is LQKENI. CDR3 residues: CASSTRTVTYEQYF. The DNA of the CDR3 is TGTGCCAGCTCAACCCGGACGGTAACCTACGAGCAGTACTTC.

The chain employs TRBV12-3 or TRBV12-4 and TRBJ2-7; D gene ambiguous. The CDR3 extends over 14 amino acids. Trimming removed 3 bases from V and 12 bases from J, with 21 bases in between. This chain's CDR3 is CASSFARVLPQRYF. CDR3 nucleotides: TGTGCCAGCAGTTTCGCCCGGGTCCTACCGCAGCGGTACTTC.

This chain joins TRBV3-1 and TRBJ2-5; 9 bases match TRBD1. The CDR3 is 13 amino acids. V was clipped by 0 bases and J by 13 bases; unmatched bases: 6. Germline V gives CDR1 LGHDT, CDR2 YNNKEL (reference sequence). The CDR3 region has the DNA TGTGCCAGCAGCCAAGATCGGACAGGGGCCGCGTACTTC. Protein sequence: CASSQDRTGAAYF.

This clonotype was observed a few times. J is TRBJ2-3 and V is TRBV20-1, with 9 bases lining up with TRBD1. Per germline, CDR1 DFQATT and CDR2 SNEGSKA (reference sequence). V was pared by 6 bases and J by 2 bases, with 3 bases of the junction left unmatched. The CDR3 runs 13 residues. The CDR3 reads CSAIQGATDTQYF. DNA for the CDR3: TGCAGTGCAATACAGGGGGCCACAGATACGCAGTATTTT.

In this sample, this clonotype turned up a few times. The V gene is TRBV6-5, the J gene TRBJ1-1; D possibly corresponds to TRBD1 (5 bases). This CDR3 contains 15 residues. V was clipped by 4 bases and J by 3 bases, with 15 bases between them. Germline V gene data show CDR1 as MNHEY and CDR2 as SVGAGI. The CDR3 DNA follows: TGTGCCAGCAGTTTTGGGGGGGGAGGGTACACTGAAGCTTTCTTT. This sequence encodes CASSFGGGGYTEAFF.

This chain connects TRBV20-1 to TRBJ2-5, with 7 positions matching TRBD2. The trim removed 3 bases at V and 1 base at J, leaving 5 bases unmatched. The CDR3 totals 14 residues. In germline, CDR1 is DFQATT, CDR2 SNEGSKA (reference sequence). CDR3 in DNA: TGCAGTGCTAGTGGCGGGGGAACCCAAGAGACCCAGTACTTC. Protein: CSASGGGTQETQYF.

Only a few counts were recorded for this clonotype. The chain's CDR3 is CSARVGQNNEQFF. CDR3 nucleotides: TGCAGTGCTAGAGTAGGGCAGAACAATGAGCAGTTCTTC. The V gene is TRBV20-1, the J gene TRBJ2-1; D remains unclear. The germline CDR1 and CDR2 sequences are DFQATT and SNEGSKA (reference sequence). Trimming stripped 1 base from V and 5 bases from J, with 9 bases between. The CDR3 runs to 13 residues.

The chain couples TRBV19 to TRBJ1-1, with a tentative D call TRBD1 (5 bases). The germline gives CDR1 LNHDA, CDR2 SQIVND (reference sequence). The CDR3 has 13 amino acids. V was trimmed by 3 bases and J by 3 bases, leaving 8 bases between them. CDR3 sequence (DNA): TGTGCCAGTAGTATCATGGGGCACACTGAAGCTTTCTTT. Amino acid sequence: CASSIMGHTEAFF.

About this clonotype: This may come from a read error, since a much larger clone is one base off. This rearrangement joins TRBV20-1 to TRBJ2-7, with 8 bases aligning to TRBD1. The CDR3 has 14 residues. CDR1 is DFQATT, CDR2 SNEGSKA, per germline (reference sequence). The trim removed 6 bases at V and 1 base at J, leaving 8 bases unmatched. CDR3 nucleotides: TGCAGTGCGGAGGACAGGGTGTATTCCTACGAGCAGTACTTC. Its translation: CSAEDRVYSYEQYF.

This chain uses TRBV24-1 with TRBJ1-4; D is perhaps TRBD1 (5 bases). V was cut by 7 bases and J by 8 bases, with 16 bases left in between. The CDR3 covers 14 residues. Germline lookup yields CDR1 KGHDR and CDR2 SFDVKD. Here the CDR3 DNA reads TGTGCCACCAGGGGGGACCGACGCGGCGAAAAACTGTTTTTT. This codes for CATRGDRRGEKLFF.

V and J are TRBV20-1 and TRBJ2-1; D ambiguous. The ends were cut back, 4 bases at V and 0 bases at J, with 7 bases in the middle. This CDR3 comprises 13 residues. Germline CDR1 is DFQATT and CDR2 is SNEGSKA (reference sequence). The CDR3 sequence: CSAIGISYNEQFF. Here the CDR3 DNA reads TGCAGTGCTATAGGGATCTCCTACAATGAGCAGTTCTTC.

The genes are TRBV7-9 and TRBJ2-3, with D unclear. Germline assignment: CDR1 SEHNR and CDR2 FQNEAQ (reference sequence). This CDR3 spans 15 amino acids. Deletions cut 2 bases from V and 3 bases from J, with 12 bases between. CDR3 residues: CASSLWQVFTDTQYF. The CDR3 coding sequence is TGTGCCAGCAGCTTATGGCAGGTTTTTACAGATACGCAGTATTTT.

Here the CDR3 reads CASSQTVAGRTDTQYF. The CDR3 DNA reads as TGTGCCAGCAGCCAAACGGTGGCGGGGCGCACAGATACGCAGTATTTT. This chain joins TRBV4-2 and TRBJ2-3, with D possibly TRBD2 on 6 matching bases. Deletions cut 2 bases from V and 1 base from J, with 13 bases between. Germline V gives CDR1 LGHNA, CDR2 YNFKEQ. This CDR3 region has 16 residues.

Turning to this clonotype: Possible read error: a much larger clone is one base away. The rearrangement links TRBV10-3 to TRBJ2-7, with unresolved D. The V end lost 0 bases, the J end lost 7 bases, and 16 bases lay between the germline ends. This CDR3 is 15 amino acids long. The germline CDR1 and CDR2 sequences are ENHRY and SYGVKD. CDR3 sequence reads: CAISESMTSYNEQYF. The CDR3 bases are TGTGCCATCAGTGAGTCGATGACCTCCTACAATGAGCAGTACTTC.

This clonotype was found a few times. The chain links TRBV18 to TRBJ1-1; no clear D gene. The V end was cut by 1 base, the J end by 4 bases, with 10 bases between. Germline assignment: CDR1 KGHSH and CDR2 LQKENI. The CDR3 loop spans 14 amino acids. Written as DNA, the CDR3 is TGTGCCAGCTCACCACGCGGTGACGGCACTGAAGCTTTCTTT. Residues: CASSPRGDGTEAFF.

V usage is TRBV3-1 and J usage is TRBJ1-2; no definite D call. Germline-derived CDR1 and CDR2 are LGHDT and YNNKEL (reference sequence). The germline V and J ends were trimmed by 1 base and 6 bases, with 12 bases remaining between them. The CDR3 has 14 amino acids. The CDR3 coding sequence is TGTGCCAGCAGCCAAGTCGGCCAAAGCGATGGCTACACCTTC. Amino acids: CASSQVGQSDGYTF. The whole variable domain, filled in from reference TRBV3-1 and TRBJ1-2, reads DTAVSQTPKYLVTQMGNDKSIKCEQNLGHDTMYWYKQDSKKFLKIMFSYNNKELIINETVPNRFSPKSPDKAHLNLHINSLELGDSAVYFCASSQVGQSDGYTFGSGTRLTVV.

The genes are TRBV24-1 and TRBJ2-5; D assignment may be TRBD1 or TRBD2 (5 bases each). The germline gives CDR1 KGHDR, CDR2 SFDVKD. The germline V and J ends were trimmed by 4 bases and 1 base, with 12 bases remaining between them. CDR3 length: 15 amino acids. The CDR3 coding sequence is TGTGCCACCAGTGAGGGACCCTCAACCCAAGAGACCCAGTACTTC. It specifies CATSEGPSTQETQYF.